Below are 24 T cell receptor beta chains sequenced from a single sample in a study of cytomegalovirus exposure and HLA in healthy donors. 60 Vbeta and 13 Jbeta primers were used in PCR. The data were produced by immunoSEQ multiplex PCR, yet TCRdb's version contains in-frame clones alone and is incomplete. Of 150,000 to 200,000 clones listed, over 80% are singletons. The material sequenced was PBMCs. These receptor sequences come from a woman under 30 in good health and CMV-seronegative.

The chain joins TRBV6-5 to TRBJ2-1, with TRBD2 identical over 10 bases. The CDR3 is 14 amino acids. The V gene end was trimmed by 5 bases and the J gene end by 5 bases; junction bases not matched to a gene: 3. CDR1 MNHEY and CDR2 SVGAGI come from the germline V gene. Here the CDR3 DNA reads TGTGCCAGCAGTAGCGGGGGGGTCAACAATGAGCAGTTCTTC. Translated: CASSSGGVNNEQFF.

CDR3 sequence reads: CASSYGLVTQYF. CDR3 bases: TGTGCCAGCAGCTACGGACTGGTTACGCAGTATTTT. The chain couples TRBV9 to TRBJ2-3; tentatively, D is TRBD2 (5 bases). Germline CDR1 is SGDLS and CDR2 is YYNGEE. The CDR3 is 12 amino acids. With 4 bases removed from V and 8 bases from J, the gap between germline ends came to 11 bases.

J is TRBJ2-2 and V is TRBV7-9; D is undetermined. Trimming took 5 bases from V and 5 from J, leaving 15 bases between them. CDR1 and CDR2 (germline): SEHNR, FQNEAQ (reference sequence). The CDR3 is made up of 15 amino acids. The CDR3 here is CASSARGVITGELFF. In DNA form, the CDR3 reads TGTGCCAGCAGCGCTCGAGGTGTGATAACCGGGGAGCTGTTTTTT.

The V gene is TRBV10-1, the J gene TRBJ2-5; 8 bases match TRBD2. CDR1 WNHNN and CDR2 SYGVQD come from the germline V gene (reference sequence). The CDR3 runs 15 residues. V shed 3 bases, J shed 2 bases, and the junction held 5 bases outside the gene matches. The CDR3, as DNA: TGCGCCAGCAGTGAAGGGGCTAGCGGGCAAGAGACCCAGTACTTC. It encodes CASSEGASGQETQYF.

This clone has a single count. Other nucleotide sequences in the sample specify the same CDR3. J is TRBJ1-1 and V is TRBV30; D is ambiguous. Germline-derived CDR1 and CDR2 are GTSNPN and SVGIG (reference sequence). V was cut by 5 bases and J by 1 base, with 8 bases left in between. This CDR3 comprises 12 residues. This CDR3 reads CAWGRRNTEAFF. The CDR3 DNA reads as TGTGCCTGGGGAAGGAGGAACACTGAAGCTTTCTTT.

The chain joins TRBV6-5 to TRBJ1-2, with 10 bases lining up with TRBD1. Losses at the gene ends were 5 bases for V and 7 bases for J; bases not matched to a gene: 7. Looked up from germline, CDR1 is MNHEY and CDR2 is SVGAGI. The CDR3 length is 14 residues. The CDR3 is CASSEGRDRGGYTF. CDR3 sequence (DNA): TGTGCCAGCAGTGAAGGCCGGGACAGGGGTGGCTACACCTTC.

This chain uses TRBV6-1 with TRBJ2-3, with 10 bases matching TRBD2. The ends lost 7 bases at V and 3 bases at J; junction bases unmatched: 4. The CDR3 runs to 14 residues. Germline V CDR1 and CDR2: MNHNS, SASEGT. CDR3 protein: CASTTSGYTDTQYF. The CDR3 DNA is TGTGCCAGCACGACTAGCGGGTATACAGATACGCAGTATTTT.

The rearrangement joins TRBV19 to TRBJ1-2; the D gene is possibly TRBD1 (6 bases). The CDR3 spans 15 residues. CDR1 and CDR2 (germline): LNHDA, SQIVND (reference sequence). V was clipped by 3 bases and J by 4 bases, with 15 bases between them. The CDR3 coding sequence is TGTGCCAGTAGTATTTCCCACAGGGCCCCCTATGGCTACACCTTC. Protein: CASSISHRAPYGYTF.

The rearrangement joins TRBV19 to TRBJ2-3; TRBD2 matches 11 bases. V was clipped by 3 bases and J by 10 bases; unmatched bases: 6. Germline CDR1 LNHDA, CDR2 SQIVND (reference sequence). The CDR3 runs 14 residues. In DNA form, the CDR3 reads TGTGCCAGTAGTATGGAACCGACTAGCGGGGCGCAGTATTTT. Protein sequence: CASSMEPTSGAQYF.

J is TRBJ2-3 and V is TRBV6-1; TRBD2 matches at 13 bases. J gave up 4 bases and V 3 bases, and 16 bases lay outside the gene matches. The CDR3 has 20 residues. From germline, CDR1 is MNHNS and CDR2 SASEGT. The CDR3 is CASSDPGHATSGGQSDTQYF. The CDR3 nucleotides are TGTGCCAGCAGTGACCCGGGACACGCGACTAGCGGGGGGCAATCAGATACGCAGTATTTT.

This chain uses TRBV7-6 with TRBJ2-3; no clear D gene. V lost 0 bases, J lost 6 bases, and 7 bases lay in between. CDR1 and CDR2 (germline): SGHVS, FNYEAQ. The CDR3 loop spans 13 amino acids. CDR3 sequence (DNA): TGTGCCAGCAGCTTAGCGATGGCCGATACGCAGTATTTT. Encoded protein: CASSLAMADTQYF.

V gene TRBV5-1 combines with J gene TRBJ1-2; 7 bases align to TRBD1. Germline trimming cut 0 bases from V and 4 bases from J; bases unmatched to any gene: 6. The germline V gene encodes CDR1 SGHRS and CDR2 YFSETQ. The CDR3 is 15 residues long. The CDR3 region has the DNA TGCGCCAGCAGCTTGGGCCAGGGGGTGGGCTATGGCTACACCTTC. Translation: CASSLGQGVGYGYTF.

V and J are TRBV2 and TRBJ1-2; 9 bases agree with TRBD1. The CDR3 extends over 13 amino acids. The trim removed 6 bases at V and 8 bases at J, leaving 7 bases unmatched. Looked up from germline, CDR1 is SNHLY and CDR2 is FYNNEI. The DNA for the CDR3 is TGTGCCAGCAGCCTGGGACAGGGAGTCGGCTACACCTTC. Translated: CASSLGQGVGYTF. Together with reference TRBV2 and TRBJ1-2, the CDR3 gives the full variable domain: EPEVTQTPSHQVTQMGQEVILRCVPISNHLYFYWYRQILGQKVEFLVSFYNNEISEKSEIFDDQFSVERPDGSNFTLKIRSTKLEDSAMYFCASSLGQGVGYTFGSGTRLTVV.

V is TRBV5-4 and J is TRBJ1-2; 7 nucleotides agree with TRBD1. V shed 2 bases and J 7 bases; nucleotides not matched to a gene: 11. The CDR3 is made up of 15 amino acids. Looked up from germline, CDR1 is SGHNT and CDR2 is YYREEE (reference sequence). CDR3 sequence (DNA): TGTGCCAGCAGCTTAGGACAGGCCGGTTCGAGTGGCTACACCTTC. It is translated as CASSLGQAGSSGYTF. The variable domain in full, with the rest retrieved from reference TRBV5-4 and TRBJ1-2, is ETGVTQSPTHLIKTRGQQVTLRCSSQSGHNTVSWYQQALGQGPQFIFQYYREEENGRGNFPPRFSGLQFPNYSSELNVNALELDDSALYLCASSLGQAGSSGYTFGSGTRLTVV.

This chain uses TRBV7-9 with TRBJ2-1, with 8 bases identical to TRBD1. V dropped 8 bases and J dropped 5; count of bases not matched to a gene: 5. The length of the CDR3 is 13 residues. Germline CDR1 SEHNR, CDR2 FQNEAQ (reference sequence). The CDR3 DNA sequence: TGTGCCAGCGGCCAGGGGGCGGACAATGAGCAGTTCTTC. Protein sequence: CASGQGADNEQFF.

The CDR3 DNA follows: TGTGCCAGCAGCCCCGGACAGACTGGTGGCTACACCTTC. Amino acid sequence: CASSPGQTGGYTF. The chain has TRBV6-6 and TRBJ1-2; TRBD1 is a possible D gene (6 bases). Trimming took 6 bases from V and 7 from J, leaving 15 bases between them. The germline V gene has CDR1 MNHNY and CDR2 SVGAGI (reference sequence). This CDR3 has 13 amino acids.

CDR3 nucleotides: TGCGCCAGCAGTGAGTCGGGAGGGTCACCCCTCCACTTT. This gives the protein CASSESGGSPLHF. V gene TRBV10-1 combines with J gene TRBJ1-6, with D unresolved. V was clipped by 0 bases and J by 10 bases, with 7 bases between them. This CDR3 region has 13 residues. Germline-derived CDR1 and CDR2 are WNHNN and SYGVQD (reference sequence).

The chain recombines TRBV10-1 with TRBJ1-2, with 12 bases that match TRBD1. The germline V gene encodes CDR1 WNHNN and CDR2 SYGVQD (reference sequence). Germline trimming cut 8 bases from V and 7 bases from J; bases unmatched to any gene: 2. CDR3 length: 12 residues. CDR3 bases: TGCGCCAGCGGGGACAGGGGGCTTGGCTACACCTTC. It yields the protein CASGDRGLGYTF.

The chain couples TRBV5-4 to TRBJ1-1, with TRBD1 matching over 7 bases. The junction had 8 bases not matched to a gene; V was cut back by 4 bases and J by 5 bases. The CDR3 runs 14 residues. Germline CDR1 reads SGHNT; CDR2 reads YYREEE (reference sequence). This CDR3 is CASSPTGLGTEAFF. CDR3 DNA sequence: TGTGCCAGCAGCCCGACAGGGTTGGGAACTGAAGCTTTCTTT.

The chain joins TRBV6-1 to TRBJ2-1; TRBD1 is a possible D gene (6 bases). Trimming removed 9 bases from V and 5 bases from J, with 17 bases in between. This CDR3 has 14 amino acids. Germline V gene lookup returns CDR1 MNHNS and CDR2 SASEGT. Here the CDR3 reads CARKPGHEDNEQFF. The CDR3 region has the DNA TGTGCCAGAAAACCGGGACACGAGGACAATGAGCAGTTCTTC.

This clone was found a few times. This sequence joins TRBV19 and TRBJ2-5; D remains ambiguous. The DNA end lines up better with TRBJ2-7; the J call may be wrong. The germline V gene has CDR1 LNHDA and CDR2 SQIVND (reference sequence). The CDR3 spans 14 residues. CDR3 nucleotides: TGTGCCAGTAGTAGAACCCCGGAGTCCTACGAGCAGTACTTC. It encodes CASSRTPESYEQYF.

This clone was observed a handful of times. The chain employs TRBV2 and TRBJ2-6; 9 bases line up with TRBD1. The CDR3 length is 16 residues. Germline V gene lookup returns CDR1 SNHLY and CDR2 FYNNEI. Germline trimming cut 8 bases from V and 4 bases from J; bases unmatched to any gene: 9. Here the CDR3 DNA reads TGTGCCAGCTCGGGACAGGGCTATTCGGGGGCCAACGTCCTGACTTTC. It yields the protein CASSGQGYSGANVLTF.

This chain uses TRBV2 with TRBJ2-7; no clear D. The CDR3 extends over 13 amino acids. V was shortened by 4 bases and J by 10 bases, with 17 bases between the two germline ends. Germline CDR1 reads SNHLY; CDR2 reads FYNNEI. The CDR3 sequence is CASSVGHPEVQYF. The CDR3 DNA reads TGTGCCAGCAGTGTTGGTCATCCCGAGGTACAGTACTTC.

Only a few counts were recorded for this clone. The chain links TRBV6-1 to TRBJ2-1; 11 bases match TRBD2. V lost 4 bases to trimming and J lost 8 bases; unmatched junction nucleotides: 7. This CDR3 contains 15 residues. Germline V CDR1 and CDR2: MNHNS, SASEGT. The CDR3 here is CASSAVAGGRDEQFF. The CDR3 nucleotides read TGTGCCAGCAGTGCAGTAGCGGGGGGGAGGGATGAGCAGTTCTTC.